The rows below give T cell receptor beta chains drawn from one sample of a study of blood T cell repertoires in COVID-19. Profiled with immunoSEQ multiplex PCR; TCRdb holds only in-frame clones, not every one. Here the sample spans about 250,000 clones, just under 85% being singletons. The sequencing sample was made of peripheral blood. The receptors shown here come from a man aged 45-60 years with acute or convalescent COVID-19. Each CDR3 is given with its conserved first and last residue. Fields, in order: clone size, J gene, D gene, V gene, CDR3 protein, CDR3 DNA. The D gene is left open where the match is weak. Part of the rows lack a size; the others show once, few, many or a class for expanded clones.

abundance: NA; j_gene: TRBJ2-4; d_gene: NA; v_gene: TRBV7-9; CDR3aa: CASSLASGRVDIQYF; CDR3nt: TGTGCCAGCAGCTTAGCGTCGGGCAGGGTGGACATTCAGTACTTC
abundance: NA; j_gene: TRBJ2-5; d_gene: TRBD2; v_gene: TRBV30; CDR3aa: CAWSVGGSETQYF; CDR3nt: TGTGCCTGGAGTGTCGGGGGGTCGGAGACCCAGTACTTC
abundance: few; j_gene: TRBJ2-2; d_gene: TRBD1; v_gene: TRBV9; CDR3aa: CASSVRGLGTGELFF; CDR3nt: TGTGCCAGCAGCGTCAGGGGGCTGGGCACCGGGGAGCTGTTTTTT
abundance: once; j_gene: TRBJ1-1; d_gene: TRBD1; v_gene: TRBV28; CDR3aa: CASSFGDREAEAFF; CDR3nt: TGTGCCAGCAGTTTCGGGGACAGGGAGGCTGAAGCTTTCTTT
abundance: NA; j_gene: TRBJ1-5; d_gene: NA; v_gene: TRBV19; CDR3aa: CASSVGPNQPQHF; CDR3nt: TGTGCCAGTAGTGTTGGGCCGAATCAGCCCCAGCATTTT
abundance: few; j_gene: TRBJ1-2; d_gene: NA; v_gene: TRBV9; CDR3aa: CASSTSMGAFGYGYTF; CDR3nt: TGTGCCAGCAGCACCTCAATGGGGGCGTTCGGCTATGGCTACACCTTC
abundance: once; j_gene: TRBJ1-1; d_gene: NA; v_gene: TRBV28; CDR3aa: CASSGGSSNTEAFF; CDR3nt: TGTGCCAGCAGTGGCGGGTCCTCGAACACTGAAGCTTTCTTT
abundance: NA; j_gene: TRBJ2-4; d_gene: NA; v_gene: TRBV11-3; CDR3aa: CASSPRGGTGDIQYF; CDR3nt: TGTGCCAGCAGCCCCCGGGGCGGGACGGGTGACATTCAGTACTTC
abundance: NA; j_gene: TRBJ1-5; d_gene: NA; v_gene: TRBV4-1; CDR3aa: CASSHPGLFHQPQHF; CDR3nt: TGCGCCAGCAGCCATCCAGGGCTGTTCCATCAGCCCCAGCATTTT
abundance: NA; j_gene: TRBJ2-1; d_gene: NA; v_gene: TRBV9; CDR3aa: CASSAGSYNEQFF; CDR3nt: TGTGCCAGCAGCGCGGGCTCCTACAATGAGCAGTTCTTC
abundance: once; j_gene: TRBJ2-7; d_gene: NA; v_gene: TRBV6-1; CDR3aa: CASSEVFYEQYF; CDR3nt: TGTGCCAGCAGTGAAGTCTTCTACGAGCAGTACTTC
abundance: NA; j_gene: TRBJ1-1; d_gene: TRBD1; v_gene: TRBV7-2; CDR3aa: CASSWETGRNTEAFF; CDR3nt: TGTGCCAGCAGCTGGGAGACAGGGAGAAACACTGAAGCTTTCTTT
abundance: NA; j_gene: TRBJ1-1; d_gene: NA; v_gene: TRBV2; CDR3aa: CASSSDGDTEAFF; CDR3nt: TGTGCCAGCAGTTCTGACGGGGACACTGAAGCTTTCTTT
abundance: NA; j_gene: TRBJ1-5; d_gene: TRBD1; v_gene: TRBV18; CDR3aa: CASSQTGTGNVGQPQHF; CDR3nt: TGTGCCAGCTCACAAACCGGGACAGGGAATGTCGGTCAGCCCCAGCATTTT
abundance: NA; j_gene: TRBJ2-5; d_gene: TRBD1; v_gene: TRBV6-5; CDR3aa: CASSWGTGPETQYF; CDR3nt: TGTGCCAGCAGTTGGGGGACAGGTCCGGAGACCCAGTACTTC
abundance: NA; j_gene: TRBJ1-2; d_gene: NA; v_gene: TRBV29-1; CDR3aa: CSVQGEGYGYTF; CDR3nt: TGCAGCGTACAGGGTGAGGGCTATGGCTACACCTTC
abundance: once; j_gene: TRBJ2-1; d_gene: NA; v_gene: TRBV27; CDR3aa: CASSLARQFYNEQFF; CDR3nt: TGTGCCAGCAGTTTAGCGCGGCAATTCTACAATGAGCAGTTCTTC
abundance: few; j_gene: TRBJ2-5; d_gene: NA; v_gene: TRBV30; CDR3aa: CAWKLKGEETQYF; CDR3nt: TGTGCCTGGAAGTTAAAGGGGGAAGAGACCCAGTACTTC
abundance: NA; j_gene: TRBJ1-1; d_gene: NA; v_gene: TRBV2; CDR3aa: CASSRGYTEAFF; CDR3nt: TGTGCCAGCAGCCGAGGATACACTGAAGCTTTCTTT
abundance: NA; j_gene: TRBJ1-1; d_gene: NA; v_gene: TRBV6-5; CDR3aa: CASTRGGSGFEAFF; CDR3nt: TGTGCCAGCACCCGGGGAGGCTCGGGGTTTGAAGCTTTCTTT
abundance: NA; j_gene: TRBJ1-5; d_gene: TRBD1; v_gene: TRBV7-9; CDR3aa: CASSLALVGTGDQPQHF; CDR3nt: TGTGCCAGCAGCTTAGCGCTGGTCGGGACAGGGGACCAGCCCCAGCATTTT
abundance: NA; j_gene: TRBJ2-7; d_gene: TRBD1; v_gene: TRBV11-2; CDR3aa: CASSLGTGVSYEQYF; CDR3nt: TGTGCCAGCAGCTTGGGGACAGGAGTCTCCTACGAGCAGTACTTC
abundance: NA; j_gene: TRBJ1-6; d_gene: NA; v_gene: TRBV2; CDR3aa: CASSVQVNNSPLHF; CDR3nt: TGTGCCAGCAGTGTTCAGGTTAATAATTCACCCCTCCACTTT
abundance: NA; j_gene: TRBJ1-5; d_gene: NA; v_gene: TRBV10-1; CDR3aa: CASSERGKQPQHF; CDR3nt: TGCGCCAGCAGTGAACGGGGAAAACAGCCCCAGCATTTT
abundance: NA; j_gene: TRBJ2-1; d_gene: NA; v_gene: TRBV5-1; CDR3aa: CASSQTLGSSYNEQFF; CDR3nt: TGCGCCAGCAGCCAAACCCTAGGGAGCTCCTACAATGAGCAGTTCTTC
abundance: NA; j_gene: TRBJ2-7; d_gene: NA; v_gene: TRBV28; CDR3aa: CASSFGRGDTYEQYF; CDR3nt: TGTGCCAGCAGTTTTGGCAGGGGGGATACCTACGAGCAGTACTTC
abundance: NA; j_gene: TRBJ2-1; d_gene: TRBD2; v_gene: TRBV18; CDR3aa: CASSRGLAGGSNEQFF; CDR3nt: TGTGCCAGCTCACGCGGACTAGCGGGAGGGTCCAATGAGCAGTTCTTC
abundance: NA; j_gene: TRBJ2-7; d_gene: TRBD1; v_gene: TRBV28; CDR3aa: CASSLWTGGPLSSYEQYF; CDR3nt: TGTGCCAGCAGTTTGTGGACAGGGGGCCCCCTAAGCTCCTACGAGCAGTACTTC
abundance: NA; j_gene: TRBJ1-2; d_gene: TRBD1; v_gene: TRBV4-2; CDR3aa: CASSQDLVDRGNYGYTF; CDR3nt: TGTGCCAGCAGCCAAGATCTTGTAGACAGGGGGAACTATGGCTACACCTTC
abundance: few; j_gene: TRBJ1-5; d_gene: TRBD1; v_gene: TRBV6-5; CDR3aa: CASRSRTGPNQPQHF; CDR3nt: TGTGCCAGCAGATCAAGGACAGGGCCAAATCAGCCCCAGCATTTT
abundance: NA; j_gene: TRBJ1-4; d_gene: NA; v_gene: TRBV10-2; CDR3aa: CASRKNGGANEKLFF; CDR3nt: TGCGCCAGCAGAAAAAACGGGGGTGCTAATGAAAAACTGTTTTTT
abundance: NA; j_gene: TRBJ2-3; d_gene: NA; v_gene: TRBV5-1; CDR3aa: CASSLTRPPRDTQYF; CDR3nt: TGCGCCAGCAGCTTGACGCGGCCGCCAAGGGATACGCAGTATTTT
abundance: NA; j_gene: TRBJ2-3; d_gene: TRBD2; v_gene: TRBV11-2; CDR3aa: CASSLGREGTDTQYF; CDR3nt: TGTGCCAGCAGCTTAGGGCGGGAGGGCACAGATACGCAGTATTTT
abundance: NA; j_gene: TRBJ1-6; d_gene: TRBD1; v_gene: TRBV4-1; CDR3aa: CASSHGPGQGLSPLHF; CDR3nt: TGCGCCAGCAGCCACGGCCCGGGACAGGGGCTCTCACCCCTCCACTTT
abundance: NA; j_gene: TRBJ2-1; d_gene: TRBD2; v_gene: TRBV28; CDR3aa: CASTHGLAADKQFF; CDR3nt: TGTGCCAGCACGCATGGACTAGCGGCCGATAAGCAGTTCTTC
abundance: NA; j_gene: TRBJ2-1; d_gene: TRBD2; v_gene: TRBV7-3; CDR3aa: CASSLNGLAGNEQFF; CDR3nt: TGTGCCAGCAGCTTAAATGGACTAGCGGGAAATGAGCAGTTCTTC
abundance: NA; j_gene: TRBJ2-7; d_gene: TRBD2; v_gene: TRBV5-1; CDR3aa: CASSLGEGGYYEQYF; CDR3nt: TGCGCCAGCAGCTTGGGGGAGGGAGGCTACTACGAGCAGTACTTC
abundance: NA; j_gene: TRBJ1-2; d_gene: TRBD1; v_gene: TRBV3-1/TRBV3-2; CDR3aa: CASSQGQGNYGYTF; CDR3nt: TGTGCCAGCAGCCAAGGACAGGGGAACTATGGCTACACCTTC
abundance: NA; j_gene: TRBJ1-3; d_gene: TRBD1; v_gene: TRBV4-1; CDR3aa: CASSQEQTGFYNTIYF; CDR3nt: TGCGCCAGCAGCCAAGAGCAGACAGGGTTCTATAACACCATATATTTT
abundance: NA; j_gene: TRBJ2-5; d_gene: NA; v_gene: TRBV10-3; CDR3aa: CAISEGATQYF; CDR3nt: TGTGCCATCAGTGAGGGGGCGACCCAGTACTTC
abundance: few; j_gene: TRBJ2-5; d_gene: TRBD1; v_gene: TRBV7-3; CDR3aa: CASSGDRNPETQYF; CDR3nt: TGTGCCAGCAGCGGGGACAGGAACCCGGAGACCCAGTACTTC
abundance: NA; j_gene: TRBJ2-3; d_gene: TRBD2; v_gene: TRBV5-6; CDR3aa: CASSLLGGGLDTQYF; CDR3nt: TGTGCCAGCAGCTTGTTGGGCGGGGGGCTGGATACGCAGTATTTT
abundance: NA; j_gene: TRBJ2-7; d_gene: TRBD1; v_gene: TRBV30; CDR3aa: CAWSGTGGGYEQYF; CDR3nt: TGTGCCTGGAGCGGGACAGGGGGGGGCTACGAGCAGTACTTC
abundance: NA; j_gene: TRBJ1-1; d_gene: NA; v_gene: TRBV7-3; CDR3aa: CASSTKPDTEAFF; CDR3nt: TGTGCCAGCAGCACTAAGCCGGACACTGAAGCTTTCTTT
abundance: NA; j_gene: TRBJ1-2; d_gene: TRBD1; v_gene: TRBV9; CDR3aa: CASSRSQGSDGYTF; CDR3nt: TGTGCCAGCAGCAGATCACAGGGGTCCGATGGCTACACCTTC
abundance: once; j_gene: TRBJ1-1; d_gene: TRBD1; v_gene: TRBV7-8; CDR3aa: CASSLVTLTGAGNTEAFF; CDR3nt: TGTGCCAGCAGCTTAGTTACGCTGACAGGGGCAGGGAACACTGAAGCTTTCTTT
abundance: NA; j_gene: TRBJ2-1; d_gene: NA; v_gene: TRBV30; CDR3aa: CAWSTLTPGEQFF; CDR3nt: TGTGCCTGGAGTACCTTGACCCCGGGGGAGCAGTTCTTC
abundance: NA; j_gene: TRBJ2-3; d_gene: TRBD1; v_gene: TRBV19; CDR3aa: CASNWGQLTDTQYF; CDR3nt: TGTGCCAGTAACTGGGGACAGCTCACAGATACGCAGTATTTT
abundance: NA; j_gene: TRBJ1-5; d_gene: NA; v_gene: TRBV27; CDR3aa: CASSPKSPGQPQHF; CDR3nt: TGTGCCAGCAGTCCTAAATCCCCAGGTCAGCCCCAGCATTTT
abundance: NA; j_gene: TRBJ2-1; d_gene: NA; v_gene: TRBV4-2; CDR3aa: CASSQDFGHTTYNEQFF; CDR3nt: TGTGCCAGCAGCCAAGATTTCGGACATACTACCTACAATGAGCAGTTCTTC
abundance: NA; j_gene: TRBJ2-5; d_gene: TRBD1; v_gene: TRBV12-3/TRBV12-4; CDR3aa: CASSTTGRETQYF; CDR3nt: TGTGCCAGCAGTACGACAGGGCGAGAGACCCAGTACTTC
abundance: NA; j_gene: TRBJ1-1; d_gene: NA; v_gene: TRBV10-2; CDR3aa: CASSESGWGLKIEAFF; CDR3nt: TGCGCCAGCAGTGAGTCAGGGTGGGGCCTCAAAATAGAAGCTTTCTTT